What follows is one T cell receptor beta chain and its context. The antigen this receptor binds is unknown. No base-level quality is on record; no much larger clone is a single base apart. Pancreatic ductal adenocarcinoma patients who had undergone surgery without neoadjuvant therapy were selected. Immediately after surgery, resected tumor tissue was placed into ice-cold media, and part of the tissue was flash frozen for DNA and RNA. Using the DNeasy Blood and Tissue Kit with Proteinase K and RNase treatment, genomic DNA was extracted from about seven PBMC and about ten flash-frozen tumor specimens. The sample originates from a study of T cells in pancreatic ductal adenocarcinoma (dated by TCRdb to 2015 to 2018). For the study in its entirety: The work assessed suppressive cells as well as CD8+ T cells infiltrating resected pancreatic ductal adenocarcinoma, measuring their numbers, locations, and properties, in order to shed light on the adaptive T-cell response that occurs naturally. Paper-wide results and their limitations: Since most pancreatic cancer patients present with inoperable disease, the resected cohort was skewed toward the minority of patients who had early-stage disease. T-cell clonality showed no significant difference between tumor and blood, with a mean clonality of roughly 0.12 in tumors and 0.072 in blood. More total productive templates and around 7.4-fold more unique clonotypes were found in blood samples than in tumor samples. Comparisons of clonality between tumor and blood may be biased toward lower diversity because tumors are enriched in CD45RO+ effector T cells rather than naive T cells.

TCR beta CDR3 regions were amplified from genomic DNA using the immunoSEQ hsTCRB kit. An Illumina HiSeq system was used for high-throughput TRB CDR3 sequencing. In the source study's methods: The immunoSEQ software was used to analyze the sequencing reads, and any nonproductive sequences containing premature stops or frame-shifts were left out. Clonality of the repertoire was calculated as one minus Shannon entropy normalized by log2 of the number of unique productive sequences. TCRdb retrieved this table from immuneACCESS and kept in-frame rearrangements only. Not all clones are present; in checked studies, unresolved V genes account for under half, and no reason is known for the remainder. Clone size and the V and J calls come from that table; the DNA yielded D and trimming. Recorded for this sample are 4,500 or so clones; 70% to 90% of them occurred a single time. The top ten hold 5.9% of the sample.

CDR1 is given as KGHSH and CDR2 as LQKENI, both from the germline V gene. The junction carries 10 bases between V and J, which are trimmed by 3 bases and 4 bases respectively. Inclusive of the bounding cysteine and phenylalanine, the CDR3 is 13 residues long. CDR3 DNA only is kept here, 39 bases in frame from base 1. This clonotype originated in a human donor with pancreatic ductal adenocarcinoma. The sample was pancreatic tumor tissue. Rearrangement joined TRBV18 to TRBJ2-7; no D gene can be assigned with confidence. At the DNA level, the sequence is TGTGCCAGCTCACCGGCGGACGGGTACGAGCAGTACTTC. This yields the protein CASSPADGYEQYF.